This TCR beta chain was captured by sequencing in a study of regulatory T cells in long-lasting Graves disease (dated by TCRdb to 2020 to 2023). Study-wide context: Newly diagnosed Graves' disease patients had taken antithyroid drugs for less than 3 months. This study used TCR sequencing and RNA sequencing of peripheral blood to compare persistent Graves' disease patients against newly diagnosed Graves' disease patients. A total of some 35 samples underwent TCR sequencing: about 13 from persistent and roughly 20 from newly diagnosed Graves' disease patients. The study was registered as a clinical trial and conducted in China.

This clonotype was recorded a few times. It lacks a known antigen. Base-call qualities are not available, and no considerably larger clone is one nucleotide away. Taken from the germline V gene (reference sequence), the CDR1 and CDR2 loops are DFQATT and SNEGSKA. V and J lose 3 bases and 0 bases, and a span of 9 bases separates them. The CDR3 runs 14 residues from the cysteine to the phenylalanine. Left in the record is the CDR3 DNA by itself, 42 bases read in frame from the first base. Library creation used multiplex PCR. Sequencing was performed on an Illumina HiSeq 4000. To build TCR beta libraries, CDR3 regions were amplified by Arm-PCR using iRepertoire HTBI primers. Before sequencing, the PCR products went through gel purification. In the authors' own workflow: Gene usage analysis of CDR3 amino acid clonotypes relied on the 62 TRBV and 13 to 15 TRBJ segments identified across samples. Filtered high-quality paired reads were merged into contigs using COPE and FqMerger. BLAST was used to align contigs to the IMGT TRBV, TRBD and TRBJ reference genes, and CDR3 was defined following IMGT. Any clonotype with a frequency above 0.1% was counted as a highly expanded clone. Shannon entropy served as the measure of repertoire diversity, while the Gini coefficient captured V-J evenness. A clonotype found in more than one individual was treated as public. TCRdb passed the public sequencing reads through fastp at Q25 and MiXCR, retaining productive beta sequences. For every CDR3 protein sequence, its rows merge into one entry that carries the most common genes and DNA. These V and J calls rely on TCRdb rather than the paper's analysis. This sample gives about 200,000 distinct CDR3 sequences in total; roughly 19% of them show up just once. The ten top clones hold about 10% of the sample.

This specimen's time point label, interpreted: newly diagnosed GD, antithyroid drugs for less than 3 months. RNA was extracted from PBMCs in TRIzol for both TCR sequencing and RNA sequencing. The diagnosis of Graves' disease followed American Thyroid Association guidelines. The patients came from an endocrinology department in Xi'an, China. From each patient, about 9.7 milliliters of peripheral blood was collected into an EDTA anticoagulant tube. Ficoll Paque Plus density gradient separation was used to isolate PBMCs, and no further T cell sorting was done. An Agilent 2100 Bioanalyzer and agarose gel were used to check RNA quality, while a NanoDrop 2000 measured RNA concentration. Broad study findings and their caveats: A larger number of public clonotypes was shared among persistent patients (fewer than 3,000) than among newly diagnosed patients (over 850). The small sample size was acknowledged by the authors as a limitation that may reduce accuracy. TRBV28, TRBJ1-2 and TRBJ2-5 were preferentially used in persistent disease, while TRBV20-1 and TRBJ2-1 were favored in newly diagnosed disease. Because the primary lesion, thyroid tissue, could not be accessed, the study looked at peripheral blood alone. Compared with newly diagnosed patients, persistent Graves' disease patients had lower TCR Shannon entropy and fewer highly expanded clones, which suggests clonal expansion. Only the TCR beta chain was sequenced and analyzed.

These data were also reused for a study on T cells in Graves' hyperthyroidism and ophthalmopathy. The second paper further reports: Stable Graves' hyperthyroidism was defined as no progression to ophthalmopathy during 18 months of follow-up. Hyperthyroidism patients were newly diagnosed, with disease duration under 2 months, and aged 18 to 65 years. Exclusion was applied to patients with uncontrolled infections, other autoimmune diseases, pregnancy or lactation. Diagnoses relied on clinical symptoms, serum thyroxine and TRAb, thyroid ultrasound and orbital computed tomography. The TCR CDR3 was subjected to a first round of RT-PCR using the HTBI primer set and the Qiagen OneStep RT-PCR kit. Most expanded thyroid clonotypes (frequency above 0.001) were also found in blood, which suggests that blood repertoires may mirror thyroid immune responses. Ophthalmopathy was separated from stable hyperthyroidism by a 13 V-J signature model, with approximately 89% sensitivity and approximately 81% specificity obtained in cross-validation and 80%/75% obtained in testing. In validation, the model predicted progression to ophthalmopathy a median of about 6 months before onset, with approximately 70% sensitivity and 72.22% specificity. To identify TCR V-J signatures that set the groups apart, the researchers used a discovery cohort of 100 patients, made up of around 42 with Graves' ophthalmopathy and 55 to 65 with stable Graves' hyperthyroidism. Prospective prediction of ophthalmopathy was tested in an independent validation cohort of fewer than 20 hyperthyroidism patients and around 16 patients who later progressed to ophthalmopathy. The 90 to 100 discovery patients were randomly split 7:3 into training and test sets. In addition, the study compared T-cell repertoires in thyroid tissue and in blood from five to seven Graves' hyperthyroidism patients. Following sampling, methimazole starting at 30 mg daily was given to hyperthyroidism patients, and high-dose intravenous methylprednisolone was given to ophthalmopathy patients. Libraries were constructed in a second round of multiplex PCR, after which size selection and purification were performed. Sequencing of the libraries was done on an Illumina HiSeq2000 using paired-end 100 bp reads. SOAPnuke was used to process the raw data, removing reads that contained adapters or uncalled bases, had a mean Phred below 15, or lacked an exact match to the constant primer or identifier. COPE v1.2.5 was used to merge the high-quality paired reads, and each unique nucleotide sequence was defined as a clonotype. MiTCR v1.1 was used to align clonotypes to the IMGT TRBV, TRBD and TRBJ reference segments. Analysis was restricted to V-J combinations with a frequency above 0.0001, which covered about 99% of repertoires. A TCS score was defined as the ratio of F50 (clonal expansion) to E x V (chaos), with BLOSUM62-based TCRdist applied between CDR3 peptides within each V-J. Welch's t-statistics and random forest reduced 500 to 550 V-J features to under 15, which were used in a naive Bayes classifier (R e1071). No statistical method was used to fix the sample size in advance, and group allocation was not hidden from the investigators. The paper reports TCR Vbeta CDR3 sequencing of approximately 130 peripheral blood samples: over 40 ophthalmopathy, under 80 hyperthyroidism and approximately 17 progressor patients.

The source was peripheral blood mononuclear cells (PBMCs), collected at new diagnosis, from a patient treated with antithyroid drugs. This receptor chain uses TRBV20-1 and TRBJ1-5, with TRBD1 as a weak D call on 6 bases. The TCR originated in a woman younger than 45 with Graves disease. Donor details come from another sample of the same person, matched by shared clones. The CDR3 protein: CSASGGYSNQPQHF. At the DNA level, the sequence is TGCAGTGCTAGCGGGGGCTATAGCAATCAGCCCCAGCATTTT.